These T cell receptor beta chains were read from a single sample in a study of blood T cell repertoires in COVID-19. Here immunoSEQ multiplex PCR was the method, and the copy in TCRdb shows in-frame clones only, minus some. Among tens of thousands of clones listed, roughly 76% were seen once. Sequenced: peripheral blood. The receptors come from a woman older than 75 with acute or convalescent COVID-19. CDR3s include the opening cysteine and the closing phenylalanine or tryptophan. The D gene is left open where the match is weak. Not every row has a clone size; where given, it reads once, few, many or a size class.

>TRBV6-5|.|TRBJ1-2|.
CASSYGGAAKYGYTF
TGTGCCAGCAGTTACGGGGGCGCAGCTAAATATGGCTACACCTTC
>TRBV3-1/TRBV3-2|once|TRBJ1-1|.
CASSPLGQNTEAFF
TGTGCCAGCAGCCCCCTCGGACAGAACACTGAAGCTTTCTTT
>TRBV7-2|.|TRBJ2-7|TRBD1
CASSLDRAARGIYEQYF
TGTGCCAGCAGCTTGGACAGGGCGGCACGAGGGATTTACGAGCAGTACTTC
>TRBV11-2|.|TRBJ2-7|TRBD2
CASSLRLAGGEQYF
TGTGCCAGCAGCCTCAGACTAGCGGGAGGCGAGCAGTACTTC
>TRBV28|.|TRBJ2-7|.
CASSLFGSGSVIGEQYF
TGTGCCAGCAGTTTATTCGGATCGGGGTCAGTGATAGGCGAGCAGTACTTC
>TRBV7-9|.|TRBJ1-4|TRBD1
CASSAGTGGAKTNEKLFF
TGTGCCAGCAGCGCCGGGACAGGGGGCGCGAAGACTAATGAAAAACTGTTTTTT
>TRBV27|few|TRBJ1-1|.
CASSLRLNTEAFF
TGTGCCAGCAGTTTGCGTCTGAACACTGAAGCTTTCTTT
>TRBV9|.|TRBJ1-2|.
CASSVFPIGLLREGYTF
TGTGCCAGCAGCGTATTTCCTATAGGACTGCTTCGGGAAGGCTACACCTTC
>TRBV30|.|TRBJ2-5|.
CAWSIRVETQYF
TGTGCCTGGAGCATCCGGGTAGAGACCCAGTACTTC
>TRBV7-6|.|TRBJ2-7|TRBD2
CASSPGAGGTYEQYF
TGTGCCAGCAGCCCAGGGGCGGGAGGGACCTACGAGCAGTACTTC
>TRBV23-1|.|TRBJ1-4|.
CASPRGEKLFF
TGCGCCAGCCCGCGGGGGGAAAAACTGTTTTTT
>TRBV9|once|TRBJ1-2|.
CASNTNYGYTF
TGTGCCAGCAACACCAACTATGGCTACACCTTC
>TRBV2|few|TRBJ1-5|.
CASSGPGGRSNQPQHF
TGTGCCAGCAGTGGTCCTGGGGGCAGGAGCAATCAGCCCCAGCATTTT
>TRBV19|once|TRBJ2-7|TRBD2
CASSGSGYTYEQYF
TGTGCCAGTAGTGGTAGCGGGTACACCTACGAGCAGTACTTC
>TRBV5-6|.|TRBJ2-7|TRBD2
CASRRTSGSYEQYF
TGTGCCAGCAGAAGGACTAGCGGGAGCTACGAGCAGTACTTC
>TRBV4-1|.|TRBJ2-5|TRBD2
CASSQPSAGDQETQYF
TGCGCCAGCAGCCAGCCGTCAGCGGGGGACCAAGAGACCCAGTACTTC
>TRBV28|once|TRBJ1-3|TRBD1
CASRTGGDSGNTIYF
TGTGCCAGCAGGACAGGGGGGGATTCTGGAAACACCATATATTTT
>TRBV10-1|.|TRBJ1-1|.
CASSGHQNTEAFF
TGCGCCAGCAGTGGACACCAGAACACTGAAGCTTTCTTT
>TRBV7-3|once|TRBJ2-1|TRBD2
CASSLTGGTSGYNEQFF
TGTGCCAGCAGCTTAACGGGGGGGACTAGCGGTTACAATGAGCAGTTCTTC
>TRBV28|.|TRBJ1-5|.
CASSLVSGNQPQHF
TGTGCCAGCAGTTTAGTGTCAGGCAATCAGCCCCAGCATTTT
>TRBV30|.|TRBJ2-7|TRBD1
CAWSVLGGTSEQYF
TGTGCCTGGAGTGTACTAGGGGGCACATCCGAGCAGTACTTC
>TRBV30|.|TRBJ2-3|TRBD2
CASSTSGSVDTQYF
TGTGCCTCGTCGACTAGCGGGAGTGTAGATACGCAGTATTTT
>TRBV11-2|once|TRBJ2-7|TRBD1
CASSFGDRLDEQYF
TGTGCCAGCAGCTTTGGGGACAGACTCGACGAGCAGTACTTC
>TRBV28|.|TRBJ1-1|.
CASSHRGEGSLPEAFF
TGTGCCAGCAGTCACCGCGGGGAGGGGAGCCTCCCTGAAGCTTTCTTT
>TRBV19|few|TRBJ1-5|.
CASSPWWQSGNQPQHF
TGTGCCAGTAGCCCGTGGTGGCAGTCAGGCAATCAGCCCCAGCATTTT
>TRBV30|once|TRBJ1-5|TRBD1
CAWSARTGNNQPQHF
TGTGCCTGGAGTGCCCGGACAGGAAACAATCAGCCCCAGCATTTT
>TRBV6-6|.|TRBJ1-5|TRBD1
CASTMWDRGNQPQHF
TGTGCCAGCACGATGTGGGACAGGGGAAATCAGCCCCAGCATTTT
>TRBV6-6|.|TRBJ1-2|.
CASSLLGGYGYTF
TGTGCCAGCAGTTTACTCGGGGGCTATGGCTACACCTTC
>TRBV28|once|TRBJ2-7|TRBD2
CASSRTRISYEQYF
TGTGCCAGCAGTCGGACTAGAATCTCCTACGAGCAGTACTTC
>TRBV5-5|.|TRBJ2-1|TRBD2
CASSTSDSGEQFF
TGTGCCAGCAGCACTAGCGACTCAGGTGAGCAGTTCTTC
>TRBV5-4|.|TRBJ1-3|.
CASSLDRDIGNTIYF
TGTGCCAGCAGCTTGGACCGGGACATTGGAAACACCATATATTTT
>TRBV14|once|TRBJ1-2|TRBD1
CASSQVFGTGATQGYGYTF
TGTGCCAGCAGCCAAGTATTTGGGACAGGGGCCACGCAGGGCTATGGCTACACCTTC
>TRBV6-2/TRBV6-3|once|TRBJ2-1|TRBD2
CASSYVTGRAVNEQFF
TGTGCCAGCAGTTACGTGACCGGGAGGGCGGTCAATGAGCAGTTCTTC
>TRBV7-2|.|TRBJ1-2|.
CASSPGTLNYGYTF
TGTGCCAGCAGCCCCGGGACTCTTAACTATGGCTACACCTTC
>TRBV4-2|large|TRBJ1-2|.
CASSLVDSLNRVGYTF
TGTGCCAGCAGCCTAGTGGACAGCCTCAATCGAGTTGGCTACACCTTC
>TRBV19|.|TRBJ1-1|TRBD1
CASSIGTGGSLNTEAFF
TGTGCCAGTAGTATCGGGACAGGGGGCTCGTTGAACACTGAAGCTTTCTTT
>TRBV7-6|.|TRBJ2-5|TRBD2
CASSSPPGTRKETQYF
TGTGCCAGCAGCTCACCCCCCGGGACTAGAAAAGAGACCCAGTACTTC
>TRBV4-2|few|TRBJ2-7|TRBD1
CASSRASGQGMYEQYF
TGTGCCAGCAGCCGAGCTTCGGGACAGGGGATGTACGAGCAGTACTTC
>TRBV19|.|TRBJ1-6|.
CASSTTPGQGFYNSPLHF
TGTGCCAGTAGTACCACTCCGGGGCAGGGGTTCTATAATTCACCCCTCCACTTT
>TRBV27|.|TRBJ2-2|TRBD2
CASSLPSGRETGELFF
TGTGCCAGCAGTTTACCTAGCGGGAGGGAGACCGGGGAGCTGTTTTTT
>TRBV15|.|TRBJ1-6|TRBD1
CATSREGVRGRSYNSPLHF
TGTGCCACCAGCAGAGAAGGCGTCAGGGGGCGCTCCTATAATTCACCCCTCCACTTT
>TRBV28|.|TRBJ2-3|TRBD2
CASIPLGPGRGTDTQYF
TGTGCCAGCATCCCGCTAGGCCCGGGGAGGGGCACAGATACGCAGTATTTT
>TRBV7-8|once|TRBJ2-3|.
CASSLEGRGDTQYF
TGTGCCAGCAGCTTAGAGGGGCGGGGAGATACGCAGTATTTT
>TRBV10-2|.|TRBJ1-2|.
CASSGGRDYGYTF
TGCGCCAGCAGTGGGGGCAGAGATTATGGCTACACCTTC
>TRBV11-3|.|TRBJ1-1|TRBD1
CASSLSLRPGQGPQRNEAFF
TGTGCCAGCAGCCTTTCCCTAAGACCGGGACAGGGACCACAACGGAATGAAGCTTTCTTT
>TRBV2|.|TRBJ1-5|.
CATRPWGGADQPQHF
TGTGCCACACGTCCGTGGGGGGGTGCGGATCAGCCCCAGCATTTT
>TRBV9|.|TRBJ2-5|TRBD2
CASSLGLAGGFGETQYF
TGTGCCAGCAGCCTTGGACTAGCGGGAGGATTTGGAGAGACCCAGTACTTC
>TRBV15|.|TRBJ2-7|TRBD2
CATSRGVAGGPTYEQYF
TGTGCCACCAGCAGGGGGGTAGCGGGAGGTCCCACCTACGAGCAGTACTTC
>TRBV28|few|TRBJ2-4|.
CASSPMAGLNIQYF
TGTGCCAGCAGCCCGATGGCGGGGTTAAACATTCAGTACTTC
>TRBV3-1/TRBV3-2|.|TRBJ2-2|TRBD2
CASSQDQLTSGRAITGELFF
TGTGCCAGCAGCCAAGATCAACTGACTAGCGGGAGGGCCATAACCGGGGAGCTGTTTTTT
>TRBV24-1|.|TRBJ2-2|TRBD2
CATSDPTSGFTGELFF
TGTGCCACCAGTGATCCGACTAGCGGCTTCACCGGGGAGCTGTTTTTT
>TRBV6-6|.|TRBJ2-1|.
CASSPSIREQFF
TGTGCCAGCAGTCCGTCTATCCGGGAGCAGTTCTTC
>TRBV9|.|TRBJ2-3|.
CASSATSTDTQYF
TGTGCCAGCAGCGCGACAAGCACAGATACGCAGTATTTT
>TRBV6-2/TRBV6-3|few|TRBJ2-7|.
CASSLEVIYEQYF
TGTGCCAGCAGTTTAGAGGTTATCTACGAGCAGTACTTC
>TRBV6-2/TRBV6-3|once|TRBJ2-2|.
CASSDSGSHTGELFF
TGTGCCAGCAGTGACAGTGGGTCTCACACCGGGGAGCTGTTTTTT
>TRBV7-3|.|TRBJ2-3|TRBD2
CASSLMGGSNFNTQYF
TGTGCCAGCAGCTTAATGGGCGGGAGTAATTTTAATACGCAGTATTTT
>TRBV18|.|TRBJ2-2|.
CASSKAGGTNTGELFF
TGTGCCAGCTCTAAGGCTGGGGGCACGAACACCGGGGAGCTGTTTTTT
>TRBV24-1|many|TRBJ1-2|.
CATSDISANYGYTF
TGTGCCACCAGTGATATATCGGCTAACTATGGCTACACCTTC
>TRBV5-1|once|TRBJ1-5|TRBD1
CASSLTGGDQPQHF
TGCGCCAGCAGCCTGACAGGGGGTGATCAGCCCCAGCATTTT
>TRBV7-6|.|TRBJ2-5|.
CASSTRDSGAQYF
TGTGCCAGCAGTACACGGGACTCGGGGGCCCAGTACTTC